This T cell receptor beta chain derives from a study of shared clonotypes between healthy human individuals. Study conclusions and caveats: Despite large depth, sorted-subset datasets appeared incompletely sequenced.

V shed 0 bases and J shed 2 bases, with 11 bases lying between them. This CDR3 has 15 residues. CDR1 and CDR2 (germline): SGHDT, YYEEEE. Repertoires were generated with immunoSEQ multiplex PCR, while TCRdb's copy carries only in-frame clones and drops some. The sample includes around 2,000,000 clones, 85% to 95% of them seen just once. This clone showed up just once. Its cognate antigen is unknown. Among the donors, all were Caucasian adults who lived in Nashville, Tennessee. Sequencing input: naive CD4+ T cells sorted from blood. As to subset: CD45RA+ positively selected. The TCR originated in a man aged 18 to 29 in good health. This chain connects TRBV5-6 to TRBJ2-5, with D maybe TRBD1 (6 bases). The CDR3 reads CASSLAQGLQETQYF. CDR3 nucleotide sequence: TGTGCCAGCAGCTTGGCACAGGGCCTACAAGAGACCCAGTACTTC.